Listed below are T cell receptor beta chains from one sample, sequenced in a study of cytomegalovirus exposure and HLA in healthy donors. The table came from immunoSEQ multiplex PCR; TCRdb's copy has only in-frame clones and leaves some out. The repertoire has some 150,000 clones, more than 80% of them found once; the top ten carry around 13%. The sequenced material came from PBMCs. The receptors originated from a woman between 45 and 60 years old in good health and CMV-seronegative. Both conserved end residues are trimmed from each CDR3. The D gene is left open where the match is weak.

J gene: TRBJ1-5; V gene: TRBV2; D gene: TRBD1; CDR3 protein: ASRNPTGRSNQPQH
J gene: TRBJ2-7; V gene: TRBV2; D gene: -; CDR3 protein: ASSERAGRLYEQY
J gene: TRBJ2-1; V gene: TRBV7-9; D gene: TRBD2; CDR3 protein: ASLAGGPFYNEQF
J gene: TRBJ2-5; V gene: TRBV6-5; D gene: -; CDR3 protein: ASSSGDIQY
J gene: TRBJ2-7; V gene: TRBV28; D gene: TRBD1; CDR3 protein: ASSLGTGFEQY
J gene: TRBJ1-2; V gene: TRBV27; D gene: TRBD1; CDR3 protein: ASSSSYRTGGGGYT
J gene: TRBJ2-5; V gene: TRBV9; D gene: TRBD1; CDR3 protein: ASSEGARRETQY
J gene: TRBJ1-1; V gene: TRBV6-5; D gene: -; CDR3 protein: AIFSRTNTEAF
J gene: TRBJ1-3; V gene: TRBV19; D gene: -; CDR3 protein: ASSITAGNTIY
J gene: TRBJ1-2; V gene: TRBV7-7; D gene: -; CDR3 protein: ASSLRSRDLVYGYT
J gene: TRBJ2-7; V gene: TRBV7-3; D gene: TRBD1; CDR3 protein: ASSLRQGVDEQY